The 9 T cell receptor beta chains given below trace back to one sample, sequenced in a study of shared clonotypes between healthy human individuals. Some clones are missing from TCRdb's copy, which holds only in-frame ones; the method was immunoSEQ multiplex PCR. The data hold about 340,000 clones, with 70% to 75% observed a single time. Material for sequencing was memory CD4+ T cells sorted from blood. Indicated subset: CD45RA-negative fraction. The receptors stem from a man aged 25-45 years in good health.

This chain connects TRBV2 to TRBJ1-1; D remains ambiguous. This CDR3 spans 13 amino acids. Germline values: CDR1 SNHLY, CDR2 FYNNEI. Trimming removed 6 bases from V and 0 bases from J, with 8 bases in between. CDR3 coding DNA: TGTGCCAGCAGGGGTCTTTTGAACACTGAAGCTTTCTTT. This codes for CASRGLLNTEAFF.

The chain links TRBV19 to TRBJ1-5; D is unresolved. Between the trimmed V and J ends, which lost 3 bases and 6 bases, there was a span of 18 bases. Germline V lookup: CDR1 LNHDA, CDR2 SQIVND (reference sequence). CDR3 length: 16 amino acids. CDR3 sequence (DNA): TGTGCCAGTAGTATTTTCGGGGTGCTAGGGAGTCAGCCCCAGCATTTT. This encodes CASSIFGVLGSQPQHF.

This rearrangement joins TRBV7-2 to TRBJ2-7; 8 bases fit TRBD2. The germline V gene has CDR1 SGHTA and CDR2 FQGNSA. The length of the CDR3 is 14 residues. After removal of 2 bases from V and 6 bases from J, the junction contained 6 bases not matched to a gene. This CDR3 reads CASSLRLAPFEQYF. Written as DNA, the CDR3 is TGTGCCAGCAGCTTAAGACTAGCGCCTTTCGAGCAGTACTTC.

This clone turned up a few times. The chain has TRBV10-3 and TRBJ2-7; TRBD1 matches 9 bases. Germline trimming cut 3 bases from V and 1 base from J; bases unmatched to any gene: 7. The germline V gene has CDR1 ENHRY and CDR2 SYGVKD. The CDR3 length is 16 residues. In nucleotides, the CDR3 is TGTGCCATCAGTGACCCCGGGACAGGGTTTTCCTACGAGCAGTACTTC. It encodes CAISDPGTGFSYEQYF.

J is TRBJ2-7 and V is TRBV29-1; D is undetermined. Between the trimmed V and J ends, which lost 4 bases and 5 bases, there was a span of 15 bases. CDR1 is SQVTM and CDR2 is ANQGSEA in the germline V gene. The length of the CDR3 is 13 residues. The CDR3: CSVGLGLSNEQYF. CDR3 nucleotides: TGCAGCGTTGGTCTTGGGCTTAGCAACGAGCAGTACTTC.

The chain is built from TRBV6-4 and TRBJ2-5; D is uncertain. V lost 6 bases, J lost 4 bases, and 12 bases lay in between. Germline-derived CDR1 and CDR2 are MRHNA and SNTAGT. The CDR3 runs 13 residues. CDR3 residues: CASSQQYGETQYF. The CDR3 region has the DNA TGTGCCAGCAGCCAGCAGTATGGAGAGACCCAGTACTTC.

The V call is TRBV18, the J call TRBJ1-4; a weak D match, TRBD1 (5 bases). The CDR3 extends over 16 amino acids. Germline V gives CDR1 KGHSH, CDR2 LQKENI. Trimming removed 2 bases at V and 6 bases at J, with 16 bases between. CDR3 nucleotides: TGTGCCAGCTCACCAATAGTTCTTACAGGCGATGAAAAACTGTTTTTT. Translated: CASSPIVLTGDEKLFF. Using reference TRBV18 and TRBJ1-4 for the parts outside the CDR3, the full variable domain is NAGVMQNPRHLVRRRGQEARLRCSPMKGHSHVYWYRQLPEEGLKFMVYLQKENIIDESGMPKERFSAEFPKEGPSILRIQQVVRGDSAAYFCASSPIVLTGDEKLFFGSGTQLSVL.

This clone appeared once. The genes are TRBV9 and TRBJ2-7; TRBD2 might be the D (6 bases). V was cut by 2 bases and J by 3 bases, with 12 bases left in between. Germline CDR1 and CDR2: SGDLS and YYNGEE. The CDR3 runs to 14 residues. The CDR3: CASSVASRDYEQYF. The DNA for the CDR3 is TGTGCCAGCAGCGTTGCGTCGCGGGACTACGAGCAGTACTTC.

The V gene is TRBV6-1, the J gene TRBJ2-5; 7 nucleotides line up with TRBD2. The length of the CDR3 is 13 residues. After removal of 6 bases from V and 2 bases from J, the junction contained 3 bases not matched to a gene. The germline V gene encodes CDR1 MNHNS and CDR2 SASEGT. The DNA for the CDR3 is TGTGCCAGCAGGGGCGGGAGTCAAGAGACCCAGTACTTC. This codes for CASRGGSQETQYF.